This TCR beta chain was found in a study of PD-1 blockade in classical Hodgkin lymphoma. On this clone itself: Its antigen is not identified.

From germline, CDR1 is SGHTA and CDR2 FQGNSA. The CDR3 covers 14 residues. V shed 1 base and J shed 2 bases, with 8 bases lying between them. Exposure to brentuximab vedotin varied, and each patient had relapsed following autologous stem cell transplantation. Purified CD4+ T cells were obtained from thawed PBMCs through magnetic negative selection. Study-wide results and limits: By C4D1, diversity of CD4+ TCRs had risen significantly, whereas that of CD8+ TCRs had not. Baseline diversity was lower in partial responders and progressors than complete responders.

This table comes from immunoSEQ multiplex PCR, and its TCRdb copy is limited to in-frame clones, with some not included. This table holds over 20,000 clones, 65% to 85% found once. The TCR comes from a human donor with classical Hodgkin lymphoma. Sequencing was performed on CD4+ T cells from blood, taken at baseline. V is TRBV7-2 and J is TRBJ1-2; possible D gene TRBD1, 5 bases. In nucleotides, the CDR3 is TGTGCCAGCAGCTTAGATAGACAGAACTATGGCTACACCTTC. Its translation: CASSLDRQNYGYTF.